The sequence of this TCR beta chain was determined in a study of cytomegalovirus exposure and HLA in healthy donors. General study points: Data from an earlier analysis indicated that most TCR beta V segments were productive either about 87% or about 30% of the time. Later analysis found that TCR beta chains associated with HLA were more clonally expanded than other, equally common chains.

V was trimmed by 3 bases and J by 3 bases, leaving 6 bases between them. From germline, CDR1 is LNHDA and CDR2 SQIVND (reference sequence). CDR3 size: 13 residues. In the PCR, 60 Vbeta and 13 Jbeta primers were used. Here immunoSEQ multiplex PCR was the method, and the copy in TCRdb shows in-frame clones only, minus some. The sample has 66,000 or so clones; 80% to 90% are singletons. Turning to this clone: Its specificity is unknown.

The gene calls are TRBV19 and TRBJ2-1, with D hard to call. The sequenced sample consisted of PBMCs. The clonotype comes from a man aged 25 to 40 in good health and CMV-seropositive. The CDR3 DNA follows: TGTGCCAGTAGTATGGCAGGCTACAATGAGCAGTTCTTC. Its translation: CASSMAGYNEQFF.